This T cell receptor beta chain derives from a study of post-analysis software for immune sequencing data. Study overall: Both relapsing-remitting and secondary progressive multiple sclerosis featured among the disease courses, as did progressive-relapsing multiple sclerosis. General study results and limits: When compared against controls, multiple sclerosis patients showed significantly lower normalized Chao1 diversity. Controls had lower frequencies than patients of four or five TRBV segments, which included TRBV5-6, TRBV5-1 and TRBV20-1.

Sequencing libraries made from TCR beta cDNA carried unique molecular identifiers. MiXCR, applied by TCRdb to the PCR reads, yields one record per CDR3 protein. The sample consists of 550,000 to 700,000 distinct CDR3 sequences, 44% of them appearing once. Germline values: CDR1 MGHRA, CDR2 YSYEKL. The CDR3 loop spans 14 amino acids. Worth noting for this clonotype: Its antigen is not identified. One end of the junction varies from germline; a read error may be responsible.

The clonotype was recovered from a girl aged 10-17 years with multiple sclerosis. The rearrangement joins TRBV4-1 to TRBJ1-1; D may be TRBD1 (5 bases). Sample: blood. Written as DNA, the CDR3 is TGCGCCAGCAACCAAGAAGGACGGGGCTCTGAAGCTTTCTTT. As protein: CASNQEGRGSEAFF.